This T cell receptor beta chain was observed in a study of early T cells in non-severe SARS-CoV-2 infection. As for the study in general: Unsorted whole blood bulk RNA was sequenced, with unpaired chains. General study results and limits: Matching results from VDJdb favored anti-spike CD8 responses, leaving private and CD4 specificities undetected.

The CDR3 totals 12 residues. Germline V gives CDR1 MNHEY, CDR2 SVGAGI. V gave up 5 bases and J gave up 8 bases, with 9 bases separating them. Individual cDNA molecules were tagged with unique molecular identifiers. TCRdb reprocessed the 5' RACE reads with MiXCR, giving one entry per CDR3 protein. The table includes 84,000 or so distinct CDR3 sequences, 14% detected once. In regard to this clonotype: Its antigen is unidentified.

The rearrangement joins TRBV6-5 to TRBJ1-4, with a weak D call TRBD1 (6 bases). The receptor comes from an adult who was a healthcare worker with PCR-confirmed SARS-CoV-2 infection or an uninfected control (not recorded which). The sequencing input was whole blood. The CDR3 nucleotides are TGTGCCAGCAGTGGGGGGCGAGAAAAACTGTTTTTT. Its translation is CASSGGREKLFF.